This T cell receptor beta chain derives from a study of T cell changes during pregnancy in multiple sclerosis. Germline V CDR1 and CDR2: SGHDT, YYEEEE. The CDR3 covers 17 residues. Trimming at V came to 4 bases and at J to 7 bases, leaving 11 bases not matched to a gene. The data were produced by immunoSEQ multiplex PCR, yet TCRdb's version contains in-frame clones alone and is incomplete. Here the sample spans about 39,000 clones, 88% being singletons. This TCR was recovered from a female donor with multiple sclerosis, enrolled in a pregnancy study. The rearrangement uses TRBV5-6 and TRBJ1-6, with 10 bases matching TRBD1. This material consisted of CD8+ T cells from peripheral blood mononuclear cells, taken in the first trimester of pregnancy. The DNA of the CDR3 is TGTGCCAGCAGCGCCTCCCTGACAGGGGGCCTGAATTCACCCCTCCACTTT. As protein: CASSASLTGGLNSPLHF.